The entry below describes one T cell receptor beta chain. Its antigen is undetermined. The germline gene is not matched at one end of the junction; a read error may be the cause. The CDR3 runs to 15 residues. Germline V lookup: CDR1 SGHTA, CDR2 FQGNSA. Sequencing was performed with immunoSEQ multiplex PCR; in TCRdb, only in-frame clones are kept and a portion is missing. Among about 110,000 clones listed, around 94% were seen once. The data originate from a study of graft-versus-host responses after intestinal transplantation. Study information: Transplant recipients had multivisceral, liver-intestinal, or isolated intestinal grafts. Anti-thymocyte globulin served as induction for all recipients, who then took tacrolimus and steroids for roughly 3 years. Broader study findings: Recipient marrow contained GvH clones, some of which appeared first in ileum or blood.

The receptor's source is a human donor who was the organ donor for an intestinal transplant. Sequences were derived from unstimulated CD4+ T cells sorted from spleen or lymph node cells, sampled before transplant. The chain links TRBV7-2 to TRBJ2-3; the D is unclear. The chain's CDR3 is CPSSPRRLQADTQYF. The DNA for the CDR3 is TGTCCCAGCAGCCCACGGCGGCTGCAGGCAGATACGCAGTATTTT.